This entry features one T cell receptor (beta chain) sequence. The source of the sample is a study of blood T cell repertoires in COVID-19. Libraries were prepared by immunoSEQ multiplex PCR; TCRdb keeps only in-frame clonotypes and omits some of them. The data show 350,000 to 400,000 clones, approximately 84% seen once. Trimming removed 6 bases at V and 0 bases at J, with 8 bases between. The germline CDR1 and CDR2 sequences are MDHEN and SYDVKM. CDR3 length: 13 residues. V usage is TRBV28 and J usage is TRBJ1-1; D is unresolved. The sequence was collected from a woman under 40 who had recovered from COVID-19. Sequencing was carried out using PBMCs or T cells enriched from blood (not recorded which). This CDR3 reads CASRLGLNTEAFF. CDR3 nucleotides: TGTGCCAGCAGACTAGGACTGAACACTGAAGCTTTCTTT.